These T cell receptor beta chains were read from a single sample in a study of shared clonotypes between healthy human individuals. Using immunoSEQ multiplex PCR, the repertoire was profiled, and TCRdb retains in-frame clones only, with some absent. Of roughly 1,600,000 clones in the sample, about 98.5% were seen once. Sequencing used naive CD4+ T cells sorted from blood. These receptors all stem from a man aged 25 to 40 in good health. Both conserved end residues are part of each CDR3. The order of the fields is clone size, V gene, D gene, J gene, CDR3 protein, CDR3 DNA. A D gene is named only where the DNA matches it firmly. Clone size, where shown, is once, few, many, or a class for clones that have expanded.

once	TRBV2	-	TRBJ2-1	CASSEYDTYNEQFF	TGTGCCAGCAGTGAATATGATACCTACAATGAGCAGTTCTTC
-	TRBV5-6	-	TRBJ1-5	CASSLARFNQPQHF	TGTGCCAGCAGCTTGGCACGATTCAATCAGCCCCAGCATTTT
-	TRBV5-5	-	TRBJ2-7	CASSPGVNYEQYF	TGTGCCAGCAGCCCCGGGGTAAACTACGAGCAGTACTTC
-	TRBV28	-	TRBJ2-3	CASSSVYPDTQYF	TGTGCCAGCAGTTCAGTGTATCCAGATACGCAGTATTTT
-	TRBV18	-	TRBJ2-5	CASSPLPDSETQYF	TGTGCCAGCTCGCCCCTCCCAGATTCGGAGACCCAGTACTTC
-	TRBV28	-	TRBJ2-1	CASSLLGAPNEQFF	TGTGCCAGCAGTTTACTGGGGGCACCTAATGAGCAGTTCTTC
-	TRBV19	TRBD2	TRBJ2-1	CASSTGLAVPVNEQFF	TGTGCCAGTAGTACGGGACTAGCGGTGCCGGTGAATGAGCAGTTCTTC
-	TRBV7-9	TRBD2	TRBJ2-1	CASSLGTSGSSYNEQFF	TGTGCCAGCAGCTTAGGTACTAGCGGGAGCTCCTACAATGAGCAGTTCTTC
-	TRBV25-1	-	TRBJ2-7	CASSVSYEQYF	TGTGCCAGCAGTGTTTCCTACGAGCAGTACTTC
once	TRBV6-1	-	TRBJ2-1	CASSEESWTDNEQFF	TGTGCCAGCAGTGAAGAATCTTGGACAGACAATGAGCAGTTCTTC
-	TRBV5-4	-	TRBJ2-6	CASSLAGSGANVLTF	TGTGCCAGCAGCTTGGCAGGGTCTGGGGCCAACGTCCTGACTTTC
-	TRBV2	-	TRBJ2-7	CASRDGAIGPTEQYF	TGTGCCAGCCGGGACGGAGCCATCGGCCCTACGGAGCAGTACTTC
-	TRBV18	-	TRBJ1-5	CASSSDRSEYSNQPQHF	TGTGCCAGCTCAAGTGACAGGTCAGAATATAGCAATCAGCCCCAGCATTTT
-	TRBV30	-	TRBJ1-3	CAWSGDPGNTIYF	TGTGCCTGGAGTGGGGACCCTGGAAACACCATATATTTT
-	TRBV27	-	TRBJ1-2	CASSLSIRLLYGYTF	TGTGCCAGCAGTTTATCGATAAGACTTCTCTATGGCTACACCTTC
-	TRBV19	-	TRBJ2-7	CASSKGGGTIYEQYF	TGTGCCAGTAGTAAGGGGGGCGGAACCATCTACGAGCAGTACTTC
-	TRBV5-1	-	TRBJ2-5	CASSLDKQETQYF	TGCGCCAGCAGCTTGGACAAACAAGAGACCCAGTACTTC
-	TRBV18	-	TRBJ2-3	CASSPLQRSTDTQYF	TGTGCCAGCTCACCACTACAAAGATCCACAGATACGCAGTATTTT
-	TRBV5-1	-	TRBJ1-1	CASRQTGRLNTEAFF	TGCGCCAGCAGGCAGACAGGAAGATTGAACACTGAAGCTTTCTTT
-	TRBV20-1	-	TRBJ2-3	CSVTQGDTQYF	TGCAGTGTTACGCAAGGAGATACGCAGTATTTT
-	TRBV30	-	TRBJ2-1	CAWSPVPLGGFGEQFF	TGTGCCTGGAGTCCTGTACCGCTAGGGGGGTTTGGGGAGCAGTTCTTC
-	TRBV6-5	TRBD2	TRBJ2-7	CASRLGGGWPYEQYF	TGTGCCAGCAGACTGGGCGGGGGGTGGCCCTACGAGCAGTACTTC
-	TRBV7-9	-	TRBJ1-1	CASSFRTALNTEAFF	TGTGCCAGCAGCTTCAGGACAGCTTTGAACACTGAAGCTTTCTTT
-	TRBV18	-	TRBJ1-5	CASSLSPTAQGEPQHF	TGTGCCAGCTCACTGTCACCGACGGCCCAAGGAGAACCCCAGCATTTT
-	TRBV19	-	TRBJ2-3	CASTDGPRGNTQYF	TGTGCCAGTACCGATGGGCCCAGAGGGAATACGCAGTATTTT
-	TRBV28	TRBD2	TRBJ2-7	CASRKYGTRTPFYEQYF	TGTGCCAGCAGGAAATACGGGACTAGAACTCCGTTCTACGAGCAGTACTTC
-	TRBV28	-	TRBJ2-7	CASSSPSKRYEQYF	TGTGCCAGCAGTTCGCCCTCGAAGAGATACGAGCAGTACTTC
-	TRBV5-1	TRBD2	TRBJ2-1	CASSLSSGLGNEQFF	TGCGCCAGCAGCTTGAGTAGCGGGCTAGGCAATGAGCAGTTCTTC
-	TRBV25-1	-	TRBJ2-3	CASSEPGFADTQYF	TGTGCCAGCAGTGAGCCTGGATTTGCGGATACGCAGTATTTT
-	TRBV6-5	TRBD1	TRBJ1-1	CASSWDSYTEAFF	TGTGCCAGCAGTTGGGACAGCTACACTGAAGCTTTCTTT
-	TRBV10-3	TRBD2	TRBJ2-1	CATGTSGDNEQFF	TGTGCCACGGGGACTAGCGGGGACAATGAGCAGTTCTTC
-	TRBV9	-	TRBJ2-1	CASSVVSGSSYNEQFF	TGTGCCAGCAGCGTAGTTTCCGGGAGCTCCTACAATGAGCAGTTCTTC
-	TRBV7-3	TRBD2	TRBJ2-3	CASSLNGRAVRDTQYF	TGTGCCAGCAGCCTTAACGGGAGGGCTGTCCGCGATACGCAGTATTTT
-	TRBV27	-	TRBJ2-5	CASSFGPWETQYF	TGTGCCAGCAGTTTTGGGCCGTGGGAGACCCAGTACTTC
-	TRBV5-4	TRBD2	TRBJ2-7	CASSLALAGGPRYEQYF	TGTGCCAGCAGCTTGGCCCTAGCGGGAGGGCCTCGATACGAGCAGTACTTC
-	TRBV27	TRBD1	TRBJ1-5	CASSKDRGIGNQPQHF	TGTGCCAGCAGTAAGGACAGGGGGATTGGAAATCAGCCCCAGCATTTT
-	TRBV28	TRBD1	TRBJ2-7	CASSLGQFYEQYF	TGTGCCAGCAGTTTGGGACAGTTTTACGAGCAGTACTTC
-	TRBV7-9	TRBD2	TRBJ2-1	CASTTTSGRREVDEQFF	TGTGCCAGCACCACGACTAGCGGGAGGCGTGAAGTCGATGAGCAGTTCTTC
-	TRBV2	-	TRBJ2-1	CATARGGSYNEQFF	TGTGCCACCGCAAGGGGGGGCTCCTACAATGAGCAGTTCTTC
-	TRBV9	TRBD1	TRBJ2-7	CASSAGAGGEYEQYF	TGTGCCAGCAGCGCAGGAGCAGGGGGAGAGTACGAGCAGTACTTC
-	TRBV18	-	TRBJ2-7	CASSGPGPSPTYEQYF	TGTGCCAGCTCAGGACCGGGACCCAGTCCCACCTACGAGCAGTACTTC
-	TRBV28	-	TRBJ2-7	CASSSDRTYEQYF	TGTGCCAGCAGTTCCGACAGGACCTACGAGCAGTACTTC
-	TRBV7-2	TRBD2	TRBJ2-1	CASSPLAGVPNEQFF	TGTGCCAGCAGCCCCCTAGCGGGAGTACCCAATGAGCAGTTCTTC
-	TRBV6-1	TRBD1	TRBJ1-5	CASSPLTGALPQHF	TGTGCCAGCAGTCCGCTTACAGGGGCGCTGCCCCAGCATTTT
-	TRBV19	TRBD2	TRBJ2-3	CASNLIAGAPTDTQYF	TGTGCCAGTAATTTAATAGCGGGAGCCCCCACAGATACGCAGTATTTT
-	TRBV29-1	-	TRBJ2-7	CSVVIRAGRTYEQYF	TGCAGCGTTGTAATAAGGGCAGGGCGTACCTACGAGCAGTACTTC
-	TRBV14	TRBD2	TRBJ2-2	CASSPYRTSGRSAGELFF	TGTGCCAGCAGCCCCTACCGGACTAGCGGGAGGTCGGCCGGGGAGCTGTTTTTT
-	TRBV11-2	-	TRBJ2-3	CASSPIWGRMTDTQYF	TGTGCCAGCAGCCCCATTTGGGGGAGAATGACAGATACGCAGTATTTT
-	TRBV5-4	-	TRBJ2-3	CASSFGGKSTDTQYF	TGTGCCAGCAGCTTTGGAGGAAAGAGCACAGATACGCAGTATTTT
-	TRBV4-1	TRBD1	TRBJ1-1	CASSQQGQGKAFF	TGCGCCAGCAGCCAACAGGGACAGGGGAAAGCTTTCTTT
-	TRBV7-6	-	TRBJ2-7	CASSLGASKGGAAGIYEQYF	TGTGCCAGCAGCTTAGGGGCCTCTAAAGGGGGCGCAGCGGGAATCTACGAGCAGTACTTC
-	TRBV28	-	TRBJ1-4	CASSFPAGTNEKLFF	TGTGCCAGCAGTTTTCCGGCGGGAACTAATGAAAAACTGTTTTTT
-	TRBV9	-	TRBJ2-6	CASSGAGADGANVLTF	TGTGCCAGCAGCGGCGCAGGGGCCGATGGGGCCAACGTCCTGACTTTC
-	TRBV7-2	TRBD1	TRBJ2-1	CASSLGWGSTDRRYNEQFF	TGTGCCAGCAGCTTAGGATGGGGGTCCACGGACAGGAGATACAATGAGCAGTTCTTC
-	TRBV4-3	-	TRBJ2-7	CASSQRFEGVIPYEQYF	TGCGCCAGCAGCCAGCGGTTTGAAGGGGTAATCCCCTACGAGCAGTACTTC
-	TRBV20-1	-	TRBJ1-2	CSARGSYGYTF	TGCAGTGCGAGGGGAAGCTATGGCTACACCTTC
-	TRBV6-1	-	TRBJ2-7	CASVLRTGYEQYF	TGTGCCAGCGTTCTTAGGACGGGCTACGAGCAGTACTTC
-	TRBV4-3	-	TRBJ2-7	CASSQDPDSYEQYF	TGCGCCAGCAGCCAAGACCCCGACAGCTACGAGCAGTACTTC
once	TRBV18	-	TRBJ2-5	CASSPRGTQETQYF	TGTGCCAGCTCACCCCGGGGGACCCAAGAGACCCAGTACTTC